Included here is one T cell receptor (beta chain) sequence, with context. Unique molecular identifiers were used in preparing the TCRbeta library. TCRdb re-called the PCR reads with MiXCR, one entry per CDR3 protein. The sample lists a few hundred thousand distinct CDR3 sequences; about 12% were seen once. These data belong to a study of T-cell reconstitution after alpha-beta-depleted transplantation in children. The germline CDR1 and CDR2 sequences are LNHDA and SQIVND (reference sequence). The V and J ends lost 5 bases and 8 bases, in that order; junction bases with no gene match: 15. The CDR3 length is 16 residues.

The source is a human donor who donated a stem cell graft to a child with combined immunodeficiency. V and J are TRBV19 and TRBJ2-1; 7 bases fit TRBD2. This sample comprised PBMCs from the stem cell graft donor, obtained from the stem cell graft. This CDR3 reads CASSPTRTGGIDEQFF. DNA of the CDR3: TGTGCCAGTAGTCCGACTCGGACGGGAGGTATTGATGAGCAGTTCTTC.